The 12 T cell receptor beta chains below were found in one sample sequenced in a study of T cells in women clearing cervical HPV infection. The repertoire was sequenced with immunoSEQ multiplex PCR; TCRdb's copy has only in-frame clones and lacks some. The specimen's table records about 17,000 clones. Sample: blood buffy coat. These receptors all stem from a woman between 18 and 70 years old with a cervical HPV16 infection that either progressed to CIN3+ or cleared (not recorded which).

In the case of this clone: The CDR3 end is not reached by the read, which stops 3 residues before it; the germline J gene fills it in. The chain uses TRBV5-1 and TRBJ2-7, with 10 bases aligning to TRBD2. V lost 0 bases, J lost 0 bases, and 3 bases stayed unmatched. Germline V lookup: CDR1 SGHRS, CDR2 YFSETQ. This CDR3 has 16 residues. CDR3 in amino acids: CASSLALAGASYEQYF. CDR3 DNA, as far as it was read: TGCGCCAGCAGCTTGGCCCTAGCGGGAGCCTCCTACGAG. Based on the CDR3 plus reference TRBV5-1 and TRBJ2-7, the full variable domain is KAGVTQTPRYLIKTRGQQVTLSCSPISGHRSVSWYQQTPGQGLQFLFEYFSETQRNKGNFPGRFSGRQFSNSRSEMNVSTLELGDSALYLCASSLALAGASYEQYFGPGTRLTVT.

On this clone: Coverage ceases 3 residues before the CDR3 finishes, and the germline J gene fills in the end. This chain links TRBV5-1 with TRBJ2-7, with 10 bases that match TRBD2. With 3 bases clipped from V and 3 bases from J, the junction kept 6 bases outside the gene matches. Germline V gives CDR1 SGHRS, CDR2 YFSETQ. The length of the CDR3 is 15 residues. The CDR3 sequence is CASSWTSGRNYEQYF. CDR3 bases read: TGCGCCAGCAGCTGGACTAGCGGCCGTAACTACGAG.

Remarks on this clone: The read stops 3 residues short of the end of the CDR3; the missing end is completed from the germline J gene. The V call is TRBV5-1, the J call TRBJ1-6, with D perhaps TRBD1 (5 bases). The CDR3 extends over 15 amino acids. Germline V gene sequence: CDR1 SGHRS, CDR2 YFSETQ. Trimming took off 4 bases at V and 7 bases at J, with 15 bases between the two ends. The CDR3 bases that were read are TGCGCCAGCAGCGACGGACAAGTGGGGAATTCACCC. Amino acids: CASSDGQVGNSP. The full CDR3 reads CASSDGQVGNSPLHF.

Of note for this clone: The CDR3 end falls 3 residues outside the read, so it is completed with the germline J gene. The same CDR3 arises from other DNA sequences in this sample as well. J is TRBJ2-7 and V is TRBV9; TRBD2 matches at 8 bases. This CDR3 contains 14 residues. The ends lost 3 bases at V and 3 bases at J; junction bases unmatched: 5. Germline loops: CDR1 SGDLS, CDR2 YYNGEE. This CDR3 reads CASSAGTRGYEQYF. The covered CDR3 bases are TGTGCCAGCAGCGCCGGGACTAGGGGCTACGAG.

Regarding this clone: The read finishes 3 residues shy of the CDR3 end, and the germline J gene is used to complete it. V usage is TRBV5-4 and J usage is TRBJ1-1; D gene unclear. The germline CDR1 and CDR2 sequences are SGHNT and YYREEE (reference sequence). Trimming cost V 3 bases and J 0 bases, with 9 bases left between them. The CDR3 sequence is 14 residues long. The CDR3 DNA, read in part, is TGTGCCAGCAGCTCCGTCGAGGTGAACACTGAA. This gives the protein CASSSVEVNTE. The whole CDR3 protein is CASSSVEVNTEAFF.

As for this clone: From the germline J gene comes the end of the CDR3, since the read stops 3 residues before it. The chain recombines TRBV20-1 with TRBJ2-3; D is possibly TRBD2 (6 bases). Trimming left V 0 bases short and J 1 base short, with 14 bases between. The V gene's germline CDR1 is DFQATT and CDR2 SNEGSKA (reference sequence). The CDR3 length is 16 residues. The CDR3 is CSARDRLVGGTDTQYF. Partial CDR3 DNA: TGCAGTGCTAGAGACCGACTAGTTGGTGGCACAGATACG.

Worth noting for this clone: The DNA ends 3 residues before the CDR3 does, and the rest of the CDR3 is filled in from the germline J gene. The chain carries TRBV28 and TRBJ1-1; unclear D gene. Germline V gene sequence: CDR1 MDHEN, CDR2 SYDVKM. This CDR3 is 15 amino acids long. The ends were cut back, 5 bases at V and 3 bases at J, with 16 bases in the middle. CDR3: CASSPPGWTHTEAFF. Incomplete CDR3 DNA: TGTGCCAGCAGTCCCCCGGGGTGGACCCACACTGAA. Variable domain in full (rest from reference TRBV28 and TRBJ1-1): DVKVTQSSRYLVKRTGEKVFLECVQDMDHENMFWYRQDPGLGLRLIYFSYDVKMKEKGDIPEGYSVSREKKERFSLILESASTNQTSMYLCASSPPGWTHTEAFFGQGTRLTVV.

CDR3 bases read: TGTGCCAGCAGCTTCTGGACAGGGAGGGAGACC. Its protein product is CASSFWTGRET. The whole CDR3 protein is CASSFWTGRETQYF. This rearrangement joins TRBV5-6 to TRBJ2-5, with 8 nucleotides matching TRBD1. The CDR3 extends 3 residues past the end of the read, so its final part is completed from the germline J gene. The J segment lost 5 bases and the V segment lost 2 bases, leaving 5 bases of the junction unmatched. Looked up from germline, CDR1 is SGHDT and CDR2 is YYEEEE. The CDR3 extends over 14 amino acids.

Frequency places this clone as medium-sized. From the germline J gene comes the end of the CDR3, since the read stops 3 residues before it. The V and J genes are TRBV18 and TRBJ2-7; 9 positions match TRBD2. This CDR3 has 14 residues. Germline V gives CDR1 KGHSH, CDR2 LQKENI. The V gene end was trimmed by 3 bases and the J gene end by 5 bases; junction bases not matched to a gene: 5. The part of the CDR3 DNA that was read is TGTGCCAGCTCACCTGGGACTAGCATTCACGAG. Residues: CASSPGTSIHE. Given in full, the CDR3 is CASSPGTSIHEQYF.

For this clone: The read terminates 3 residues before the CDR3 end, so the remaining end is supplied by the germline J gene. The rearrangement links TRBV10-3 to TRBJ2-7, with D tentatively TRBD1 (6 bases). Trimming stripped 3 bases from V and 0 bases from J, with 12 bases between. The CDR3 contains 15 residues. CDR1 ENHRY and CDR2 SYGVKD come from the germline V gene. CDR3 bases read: TGTGCCATCAGTGACGGGCAGGGGTACTCCTACGAG. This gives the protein CAISDGQGYSYE. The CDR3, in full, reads CAISDGQGYSYEQYF.

The CDR3 reads CASSLVTDTQYF. The CDR3 DNA, read in part, is TGTGCCAGCAGCTTGGTAACAGATACG. V is TRBV5-4 and J is TRBJ2-3; unclear D gene. The read terminates 3 residues before the CDR3 end, so the remaining end is supplied by the germline J gene. Germline V gene data show CDR1 as SGHNT and CDR2 as YYREEE (reference sequence). Trimming removed 0 bases at V and 3 bases at J, with 2 bases between. The CDR3 has 12 residues.

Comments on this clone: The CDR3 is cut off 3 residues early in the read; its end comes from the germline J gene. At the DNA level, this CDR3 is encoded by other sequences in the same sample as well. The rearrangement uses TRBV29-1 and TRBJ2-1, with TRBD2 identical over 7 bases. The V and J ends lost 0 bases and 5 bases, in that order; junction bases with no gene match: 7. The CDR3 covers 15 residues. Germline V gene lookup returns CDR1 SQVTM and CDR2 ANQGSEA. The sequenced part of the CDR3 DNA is TGCAGCGTTGAAGATTGGCTAGCGGATAACAATGAG. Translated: CSVEDWLADNNE. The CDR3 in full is CSVEDWLADNNEQFF.